This is a list of T cell receptor beta chains from one sample in a study of T-cell memory formation after mild COVID-19. In TCRdb, the 5' RACE reads were re-called with MiXCR into one record per CDR3 protein. The sample gives around 110,000 distinct CDR3 sequences, about 15% of which show up once; around 28% is in the top ten. Sequenced material: PBMCs or a T cell subset sorted from them (not recorded which). These receptor sequences come from an adult woman who had mild COVID-19 (a few samples of this study predate the infection). Cell type and time point are not known. Each CDR3 is given with its conserved first and last residue. A D gene is named only where the DNA matches it firmly. Size values are once, few and many counts, or a class for expanded clones, and some rows have none.

TRBV6-5	TRBJ1-2	TRBD1	few	TGTGCCAGCAAAATGACAGGGGAGGACTATGGCTACACCTTC	CASKMTGEDYGYTF
TRBV13	TRBJ2-5	NA	NA	TGTGCCAGCAGCTTAAAGGGACTGGTGGAGACCCAGTACTTC	CASSLKGLVETQYF
TRBV12-3/TRBV12-4	TRBJ2-3	NA	few	TGTGCCAGCAGTTTGACCTATACGCAGTATTTT	CASSLTYTQYF
TRBV12-3/TRBV12-4	TRBJ1-5	NA	NA	TGTGCCAGCAGTTCAGGCTGGAATCAGCCCCAGCATTTT	CASSSGWNQPQHF
TRBV4-1	TRBJ1-5	NA	NA	TGCGCCAGCAGCCAAGAAGACAACGGCTTTCAGCCCCAGCATTTT	CASSQEDNGFQPQHF
TRBV6-5	TRBJ1-1	NA	few	TGTGCCAGCAGCATAACAGGGATGGCTGAAGCTTTCTTT	CASSITGMAEAFF
TRBV6-5	TRBJ2-1	TRBD2	NA	TGTGCCAGCAGTAACCGACTAGCGATCTCCTACAATGAGCAGTTCTTC	CASSNRLAISYNEQFF
TRBV12-3/TRBV12-4	TRBJ2-5	TRBD2	many	TGTGCCAGCAGTTTAATGGGATTAGCGGGGCGCCAAGAGACCCAGTACTTC	CASSLMGLAGRQETQYF
TRBV20-1	TRBJ2-2	NA	few	TGCAGTGTAACCGGGACTGAAAACACCGGGGAGCTGTTTTTT	CSVTGTENTGELFF
TRBV4-3	TRBJ2-7	NA	few	TGCGCCAGCAGCCAAGATCGAATTACCTACGAGCAGTACTTC	CASSQDRITYEQYF
TRBV20-1	TRBJ2-1	TRBD1	NA	TGCAGTGCTGGGACAGGGTTCCATGAGCAGTTCTTC	CSAGTGFHEQFF
TRBV19	TRBJ2-2	TRBD2	few	TGTGCCAGTAGTATCGGACTAGGACGGGCCGGGGAGCTGTTTTTT	CASSIGLGRAGELFF
TRBV29-1	TRBJ1-1	TRBD1	few	TGCAGCGTTGAAGATCGGGGCGGGCCGACAGGGGGGTGGACTGAAGCTTTCTTT	CSVEDRGGPTGGWTEAFF
TRBV5-1	TRBJ2-7	TRBD1	NA	TGCGCCAGCAGCTTGGTGGGGACAGGGCTGGGGGAGCAGTACTTC	CASSLVGTGLGEQYF
TRBV20-1	TRBJ1-6	NA	few	TGCAGTGCTAGAGATCCCCCGAGGGGCAATTCACCCCTCCACTTT	CSARDPPRGNSPLHF
TRBV20-1	TRBJ2-7	NA	few	TGCAGTGCTAGGCAGAACACAGTTCCATCCTACGAGCAGTACTTC	CSARQNTVPSYEQYF
TRBV6-6	TRBJ1-1	NA	NA	TGTGCCAGCAGTTACCAGCCCACCGTTGAAGCTTTCTTT	CASSYQPTVEAFF
TRBV12-3/TRBV12-4	TRBJ1-1	NA	NA	TGTGCCAGCAGTTTATTCCTGAACACTGAAGCTTTCTTT	CASSLFLNTEAFF
TRBV7-8	TRBJ2-1	TRBD1	NA	TGTGCCAGCAGCCAGGACAGGGGAAGGAGCAATGAGCAGTTCTTC	CASSQDRGRSNEQFF
TRBV4-2	TRBJ2-7	NA	few	TGTGCCAGCAGCCAAGGGCGAGGTCCTAGCTCCTACGAGCAGTACTTC	CASSQGRGPSSYEQYF
TRBV30	TRBJ2-7	NA	few	TGTGCCTGGACCCGCCAGGGGTTCGACGAGCAGTACTTC	CAWTRQGFDEQYF
TRBV30	TRBJ2-7	NA	NA	TGTGCCTGGAAGGACGGGAAAGGGATCTCCTACGAGCAGTACTTC	CAWKDGKGISYEQYF
TRBV6-1	TRBJ1-5	NA	NA	TGTGCCAGCAGTGATACAGGGACGGTCTCCCATTTT	CASSDTGTVSHF
TRBV9	TRBJ1-1	NA	NA	TGTGCCAGCAGCGTAGTGCGGGGGTTGGAAACTGAAGCTTTCTTT	CASSVVRGLETEAFF
TRBV24-1	TRBJ1-2	NA	NA	TGTGCCACCAGTGACCCGGGACTCCTCCGTGGCTACACCTTC	CATSDPGLLRGYTF
TRBV12-3/TRBV12-4	TRBJ1-1	TRBD1	few	TGTGCCAGCAGTCCAGGGACAGGGACCTTGAACACTGAAGCTTTCTTT	CASSPGTGTLNTEAFF
TRBV7-6	TRBJ2-5	NA	few	TGTGCCAGCAGCTTAGTGGGACCGGCCCAAGAGACCCAGTACTTC	CASSLVGPAQETQYF
TRBV6-5	TRBJ2-5	NA	few	TGTGCCAGCAGTTACTCTACGGAAGGGACCCAGTACTTC	CASSYSTEGTQYF
TRBV29-1	TRBJ2-7	TRBD2	NA	TGCAGCGTTGAACATACTACTAGCGGGAGTGGCGAGCAGTACTTC	CSVEHTTSGSGEQYF
TRBV5-8	TRBJ2-7	NA	NA	TGTGCCAGCAGCAACCCCGACAGTTCCTACGAGCAGTACTTC	CASSNPDSSYEQYF
TRBV5-5	TRBJ2-1	TRBD2	few	TGTGCCAGCAGCTTCCCGGGAGGCTTCCCCAATGAGCAGTTCTTC	CASSFPGGFPNEQFF
TRBV20-1	TRBJ1-1	TRBD1	NA	TGCAGTGCTAGATTCAGTCAGGGGGTATGGATGAACACTGAAGCTTTCTTT	CSARFSQGVWMNTEAFF
TRBV5-6	TRBJ2-5	TRBD2	NA	TGTGCCAGCAGCTTACCGACTAGCGGGGGGCCCGCGACCCAGTACTTC	CASSLPTSGGPATQYF
TRBV9	TRBJ2-7	TRBD1	NA	TGTGCCAGCAGCGCCCGGGACAGGTCCTACGAGCAGTACTTC	CASSARDRSYEQYF
TRBV30	TRBJ2-3	NA	NA	TGTGCCTGGAGTGACCGGACGTCTAGAAGCACAGATACGCAGTATTTT	CAWSDRTSRSTDTQYF
TRBV7-8	TRBJ2-2	NA	few	TGTGCCAGCAGCCCCTTAATGGGCGACATACACACCGGGGAGCTGTTTTTT	CASSPLMGDIHTGELFF
TRBV5-1	TRBJ2-2	NA	NA	TGCGCCAGCAGCTTACGACTTGTGGGTAGGAATTCGAACACCGGGGAGCTGTTTTTT	CASSLRLVGRNSNTGELFF
TRBV7-9	TRBJ2-7	NA	few	TGTGCCAGCAGCCCAGCACAGGGCCACTACGAGCAGTACTTC	CASSPAQGHYEQYF
TRBV9	TRBJ2-1	NA	NA	TGTGCCAGCAGCGCCGGGGGGCCATCCCACAATGAGCAGTTCTTC	CASSAGGPSHNEQFF
TRBV11-2	TRBJ1-5	NA	few	TGTGCCAGCAGCTTAGCTGTTTTACAGCCCCAGCATTTT	CASSLAVLQPQHF
TRBV4-3	TRBJ2-1	TRBD2	few	TGCGCCAGCAGCCAAGGACTAGCGGGAGTCTCTGAGCAGTTCTTC	CASSQGLAGVSEQFF
TRBV3-1	TRBJ2-6	TRBD1	NA	TGTGCCAGCAGCCTGACGACAGGGATAGTACCTGGGGCCAACGTCCTGACTTTC	CASSLTTGIVPGANVLTF